These 26 T cell receptor beta chains were all obtained from the same sample, sequenced in a study of cytotoxic CD8 clonotypes in ibrutinib-treated CLL. Measured with immunoSEQ multiplex PCR; TCRdb has only the in-frame clones, and not every one. This repertoire shows about 160,000 clones, about 88% found once; its top ten account for 3% to 3.5%. Here the sequenced sample was PBMCs, taken at disease progression, from a patient treated with ibrutinib. All receptors come from a human donor with chronic lymphocytic leukemia.

This rearrangement joins TRBV19 to TRBJ1-1, with D perhaps TRBD1 (5 bases). V gave up 3 bases and J gave up 5 bases, with 16 bases separating them. Germline assignment: CDR1 LNHDA and CDR2 SQIVND (reference sequence). The CDR3 totals 15 residues. The CDR3 spells CASSIGGVRLTEAFF. In nucleotides, the CDR3 is TGTGCCAGTAGTATTGGGGGGGTTAGGCTAACTGAAGCTTTCTTT.

This chain uses TRBV5-1 with TRBJ2-1; 11 positions match TRBD2. CDR1 and CDR2 (germline): SGHRS, YFSETQ. The CDR3 loop spans 15 amino acids. The J segment lost 10 bases and the V segment lost 5 bases, leaving 11 bases of the junction unmatched. CDR3: CASRTSGNGGGEQFF. The CDR3 DNA reads as TGCGCCAGCAGGACTAGCGGGAATGGAGGAGGAGAGCAGTTCTTC.

The count of this clone is one. The CDR3 DNA sequence: TGTGCCAGCAGCCCCAGAAGGACTAGCGGTAACACCGGGGAGCTGTTTTTT. It codes for CASSPRRTSGNTGELFF. The chain uses TRBV7-7 and TRBJ2-2; 10 bases map to TRBD2. CDR1 and CDR2 from the germline V gene are SSHAT and FNYEAQ (reference sequence). The CDR3 sequence is 17 residues long. V trimming: 5 bases; J trimming: 2 bases; junction bases outside the gene matches: 8.

This chain connects TRBV4-1 to TRBJ2-5; no clear D gene. The CDR3 runs 17 residues. Germline loops: CDR1 MGHRA, CDR2 YSYEKL. V lost 0 bases and J 2 bases, leaving 16 bases between the germline ends. The CDR3 region is CASSQDQTGLLQETQYF. As DNA, the CDR3 is TGCGCCAGCAGCCAAGATCAAACCGGGCTACTACAAGAGACCCAGTACTTC.

The chain has TRBV15 and TRBJ2-1; 8 nucleotides agree with TRBD1. The germline V gene has CDR1 LNHNV and CDR2 YYDKDF (reference sequence). CDR3 size: 14 residues. With V trimmed by 5 bases and J by 7 bases, 7 bases remained unmatched. DNA of the CDR3: TGTGCCACCAGCTTCCCAGGGGGCTTAAATGAGCAGTTCTTC. Its translation is CATSFPGGLNEQFF.

A single count supports this clone. Mismatch with germline at one junction end may stem from a read error. The chain uses TRBV30 and TRBJ2-7; D may be TRBD2 (5 bases). Germline CDR1 and CDR2: GTSNPN and SVGIG (reference sequence). CDR3 length: 15 residues. The CDR3 region has the DNA TGTGCCTGGAGTGTACTAGGAATGGGCTCCCACGAGCAGTACTTC. It encodes CAWSVLGMGSHEQYF.

The rearrangement links TRBV28 to TRBJ2-3; D call uncertain. The V end was cut by 5 bases, the J end by 5 bases, with 8 bases between. CDR1 MDHEN and CDR2 SYDVKM come from the germline V gene. This CDR3 spans 12 amino acids. In DNA form, the CDR3 reads TGTGCCAGCAGTAAGAGCCGAGATACGCAGTATTTT. It translates to CASSKSRDTQYF.

This chain connects TRBV30 to TRBJ1-5, with a weak D call TRBD1 (5 bases). Trimming removed 2 bases at V and 4 bases at J, with 18 bases between. This CDR3 comprises 16 residues. CDR1 is GTSNPN, CDR2 SVGIG, per germline (reference sequence). The CDR3 reads CAWSPQRGAFNQPQHF. CDR3 coding DNA: TGTGCCTGGAGTCCCCAGCGAGGGGCTTTTAATCAGCCCCAGCATTTT.

This chain links TRBV18 with TRBJ2-7; tentatively, D is TRBD1 (5 bases). The germline V gene encodes CDR1 KGHSH and CDR2 LQKENI. This CDR3 contains 12 residues. Trimming left V 6 bases short and J 6 bases short, with 12 bases between. CDR3 bases: TGTGCCAGCTCCCCTGGCAGGGCCGAGCAGTACTTC. It yields the protein CASSPGRAEQYF.

This rearrangement joins TRBV6-1 to TRBJ1-2; D gene ambiguous. This CDR3 is 13 amino acids long. V lost 6 bases, J lost 2 bases, and 10 bases lay in between. Germline assignment: CDR1 MNHNS and CDR2 SASEGT. As DNA, the CDR3 is TGTGCCAGCAGACCGGACGGGAACTATGGCTACACCTTC. Translating gives CASRPDGNYGYTF.

This chain joins TRBV19 and TRBJ1-2; 7 nucleotides line up with TRBD1. The CDR3 is made up of 14 amino acids. V was clipped by 7 bases and J by 2 bases; unmatched bases: 7. Germline lookup yields CDR1 LNHDA and CDR2 SQIVND (reference sequence). CDR3 in amino acids: CASTRQGLNYGYTF. In DNA form, the CDR3 reads TGTGCCAGTACTAGACAGGGACTGAACTATGGCTACACCTTC.

The chain uses TRBV7-3 and TRBJ2-7; D unresolved. Deletions cut 1 base from V and 3 bases from J, with 10 bases between. CDR1 and CDR2 from the germline V gene are SGHTA and FQGTGA. The CDR3 loop spans 14 amino acids. CDR3 DNA: TGTGCCAGCAGCTTAATTCGTACTTTCTACGAGCAGTACTTC. Protein: CASSLIRTFYEQYF. Variable domain in full (rest from reference TRBV7-3 and TRBJ2-7): GAGVSQTPSNKVTEKGKYVELRCDPISGHTALYWYRQSLGQGPEFLIYFQGTGAADDSGLPNDRFFAVRPEGSVSTLKIQRTERGDSAVYLCASSLIRTFYEQYFGPGTRLTVT.

The chain is built from TRBV27 and TRBJ2-7; D not certain. The CDR3 is made up of 16 amino acids. CDR1 is MNHEY and CDR2 is SMNVEV in the germline V gene (reference sequence). The V and J ends lost 6 bases and 0 bases respectively, with 18 bases between them. The chain's CDR3 is CASSYVLDGYSYEQYF. CDR3 sequence (DNA): TGTGCCAGCAGCTACGTACTGGACGGGTACTCCTACGAGCAGTACTTC.

The chain combines TRBV6-1 with TRBJ2-7; 12 bases are a match to TRBD2. CDR1 and CDR2 (germline): MNHNS, SASEGT. The CDR3 loop spans 14 amino acids. The J segment lost 4 bases and the V segment lost 5 bases, leaving 3 bases of the junction unmatched. CDR3 residues: CASSPTSGGYEQYF. The CDR3 DNA is TGTGCCAGCAGTCCGACTAGCGGGGGTTACGAGCAGTACTTC.

The chain is built from TRBV6-5 and TRBJ1-3; D is undetermined. Deletions cut 5 bases from V and 3 bases from J, with 11 bases between. The CDR3 totals 14 residues. Per the germline V gene, CDR1 is MNHEY and CDR2 is SVGAGI. The CDR3 here is CASSPIEVGNTIYF. CDR3 nucleotides: TGTGCCAGCAGTCCTATCGAAGTTGGAAACACCATATATTTT.

There are a few counts of this clone. V and J are TRBV6-1 and TRBJ1-2; 11 bases map to TRBD1. Looked up from germline, CDR1 is MNHNS and CDR2 is SASEGT. The CDR3 sequence is 12 residues long. The V and J ends lost 6 bases and 8 bases, in that order; junction bases with no gene match: 2. CDR3 loop: CASRDRGLGYTF. The CDR3 coding sequence is TGTGCCAGCAGGGACAGGGGGCTCGGCTACACCTTC.

The rearrangement links TRBV27 to TRBJ2-6, with no clear D. V lost 5 bases and J lost 0, with 20 bases in between. This CDR3 spans 19 amino acids. Germline-derived CDR1 and CDR2 are MNHEY and SMNVEV (reference sequence). The CDR3: CASSPRGVAAFSGANVLTF. CDR3 sequence (DNA): TGTGCCAGCAGTCCCCGTGGGGTAGCCGCTTTCTCTGGGGCCAACGTCCTGACTTTC. The whole variable domain, remainder taken from reference TRBV27 and TRBJ2-6, is EAQVTQNPRYLITVTGKKLTVTCSQNMNHEYMSWYRQDPGLGLRQIYYSMNVEVTDKGDVPEGYKVSRKEKRNFPLILESPSPNQTSLYFCASSPRGVAAFSGANVLTFGAGSRLTVL.

In this sample, this clone turned up once. The V and J genes are TRBV19 and TRBJ1-1; possibly TRBD1 for D (5 bases). Between the trimmed V and J ends, which lost 2 bases and 2 bases, there was a span of 18 bases. The CDR3 is 17 amino acids. CDR1 and CDR2 from the germline V gene are LNHDA and SQIVND (reference sequence). CDR3 residues: CASSISAGQRYNTEAFF. DNA of the CDR3: TGTGCCAGTAGTATATCCGCGGGGCAACGATACAACACTGAAGCTTTCTTT.

V and J are TRBV6-6 and TRBJ1-1; possible D gene TRBD1, 6 bases. V lost 8 bases, J lost 2 bases, and 21 bases lay in between. The CDR3 is made up of 16 amino acids. CDR1 and CDR2 from the germline V gene are MNHNY and SVGAGI (reference sequence). The CDR3 coding sequence is TGTGCCAGCGATTGGGGGTCAGAGGACAGAAACACTGAAGCTTTCTTT. This encodes CASDWGSEDRNTEAFF.

V usage is TRBV14 and J usage is TRBJ2-3; 8 bases are shared with TRBD2. The CDR3 extends over 11 amino acids. The germline CDR1 and CDR2 sequences are SGHDN and FVKESK. Losses at the gene ends were 9 bases for V and 14 bases for J; bases not matched to a gene: 10. CDR3 coding DNA: TGTGCCAGTCGACAAGCGGGAGAAAGGTATTTT. Residues: CASRQAGERYF.

The chain couples TRBV11-3 to TRBJ2-7; the match to TRBD1 covers 7 bases. V lost 5 bases to trimming and J lost 4 bases; unmatched junction nucleotides: 11. Germline loops: CDR1 SGHNT, CDR2 YENEEA. This CDR3 contains 15 residues. CDR3: CASSLTGTVTYEQYF. The DNA of the CDR3 is TGTGCCAGCAGCCTAACCGGGACAGTTACTTACGAGCAGTACTTC. Full variable domain (missing parts from reference TRBV11-3 and TRBJ2-7): EAGVVQSPRYKIIEKKQPVAFWCNPISGHNTLYWYLQNLGQGPELLIRYENEEAVDDSQLPKDRFSAERLKGVDSTLKIQPAELGDSAVYLCASSLTGTVTYEQYFGPGTRLTVT.

The chain links TRBV18 to TRBJ2-7; D unresolved. Trimming pared 2 bases from V and 0 bases from J, leaving 8 bases between. CDR1 and CDR2 from the germline V gene are KGHSH and LQKENI. The CDR3 length is 14 residues. The DNA of the CDR3 is TGTGCCAGCTCACCAGCGACCAACTCCTACGAGCAGTACTTC. This gives the protein CASSPATNSYEQYF.

The chain uses TRBV19 and TRBJ1-5; possible D gene TRBD1, 5 bases. Trimming took off 5 bases at V and 0 bases at J, with 14 bases between the two ends. The germline gives CDR1 LNHDA, CDR2 SQIVND (reference sequence). The CDR3 consists of 16 residues. The CDR3 region is CASSWETEYSNQPQHF. As DNA, the CDR3 is TGTGCCAGTAGTTGGGAGACAGAGTATAGCAATCAGCCCCAGCATTTT.

With respect to this clone: An end of the junction does not agree with germline; a read error may underlie this. The V call is TRBV4-3, the J call TRBJ2-1; 8 bases are a match to TRBD2. The CDR3 has 14 amino acids. Germline CDR1 reads LGHNA; CDR2 reads YSLEER. The CDR3 coding sequence is TGCGCCAGCAGCCAAGATCCCCTAGCGGGTTTCCAGATCTTC. Translation gives CASSQDPLAGFQIF.

The chain has TRBV15 and TRBJ2-1; 8 bases align to TRBD2. V lost 1 base to trimming and J lost 7 bases; unmatched junction nucleotides: 0. This CDR3 has 13 amino acids. The germline V gene has CDR1 LNHNV and CDR2 YYDKDF (reference sequence). As DNA, the CDR3 is TGTGCCACCAGCAGAGCGGGGGGGAATGAGCAGTTCTTC. This encodes CATSRAGGNEQFF. The complete variable domain, with remaining parts taken from reference TRBV15 and TRBJ2-1, reads DAMVIQNPRYQVTQFGKPVTLSCSQTLNHNVMYWYQQKSSQAPKLLFHYYDKDFNNEADTPDNFQSRRPNTSFCFLDIRSPGLGDTAMYLCATSRAGGNEQFFGPGTRLTVL.

This clone was seen once. The genes are TRBV10-2 and TRBJ2-7, with 7 bases aligning to TRBD2. The junction had 4 bases not matched to a gene; V was cut back by 3 bases and J by 2 bases. CDR1 WSHSY and CDR2 SAAADI come from the germline V gene. CDR3 length: 14 amino acids. The CDR3 here is CASSERGVAYEQYF. The CDR3 region has the DNA TGCGCCAGCAGTGAACGGGGGGTAGCCTACGAGCAGTACTTC.